Presented here are 20 T cell receptor beta chains from one specimen sequenced in a study of CD8 T cells in ankylosing spondylitis. Whole-study results and caveats: A TCR beta motif of under ten highly homologous variants seemed to mark ankylosing spondylitis blood.

No antigen has been identified for these receptors. TCRdb called the 5' RACE reads again in MiXCR, with one record for every CDR3 protein. The table includes roughly 490,000 distinct CDR3 sequences, roughly 5.2% detected once. Sequencing was done on a sample of blood, either unsorted or a sorted T cell fraction (not recorded which). The receptors were sampled from a male donor with ankylosing spondylitis.

This clonotype was seen repeatedly, ten times or more. Here the CDR3 reads CASSNSGGADTQYF. DNA for the CDR3: TGTGCCAGCAGTAATAGCGGGGGCGCAGATACGCAGTATTTT. V is TRBV12-3 or TRBV12-4 and J is TRBJ2-3; 9 bases align to TRBD2. The CDR3 sequence is 14 residues long. Trimming at V came to 5 bases and at J to 4 bases, leaving 4 bases not matched to a gene.

The CDR3: CASSGAGGFYNEQFF. The CDR3 DNA reads TGTGCCAGCAGCGGAGCGGGAGGGTTCTACAATGAGCAGTTCTTC. V usage is TRBV5-5 and J usage is TRBJ2-1, with 10 nucleotides matching TRBD2. The trim removed 4 bases at V and 3 bases at J, leaving 4 bases unmatched. Germline CDR1 reads SGHKS; CDR2 reads YYEKEE (reference sequence). This CDR3 contains 15 residues.

For this clonotype: A much larger clone differs from this one at a single base, so this may be a read error. V and J are TRBV6-1 and TRBJ1-2; 8 bases fit TRBD1. The CDR3 spans 13 residues. Trimming cost V 6 bases and J 8 bases; bases outside gene matches: 8. CDR1 is MNHNS and CDR2 is SASEGT in the germline V gene. CDR3 nucleotide sequence: TGTGCCAGCAGACTTGACAGGGGCGACGGCTACACCTTC. Residues: CASRLDRGDGYTF.

The chain recombines TRBV5-1 with TRBJ2-1, with 10 bases that match TRBD2. V lost 0 bases and J lost 8; bases outside the gene matches: 11. This CDR3 region has 17 residues. Germline CDR1 SGHRS, CDR2 YFSETQ. As DNA, the CDR3 is TGCGCCAGCAGCTTGGCCAAGAGCGGGAGGGCCCGGGATGAGCAGTTCTTC. Its translation: CASSLAKSGRARDEQFF.

This clonotype was detected ten times or more. The chain uses TRBV6-1 and TRBJ1-2; 7 positions match TRBD1. V was clipped by 5 bases and J by 4 bases; unmatched bases: 10. The CDR3 contains 15 residues. CDR1 and CDR2 from the germline V gene are MNHNS and SASEGT. Written as DNA, the CDR3 is TGTGCCAGCAGTCAACAGGGGCTACTAAGCTATGGCTACACCTTC. Translated: CASSQQGLLSYGYTF.

This clonotype has at least ten counts. DNA of the CDR3: TGTGCCACCAGCAGAGAGAGCGGGATGCCTTGGGAGCAGTACTTC. It specifies CATSRESGMPWEQYF. This chain links TRBV15 with TRBJ2-7; TRBD2 aligns across 7 bases. The length of the CDR3 is 15 residues. The germline CDR1 and CDR2 sequences are LNHNV and YYDKDF (reference sequence). V was pared by 0 bases and J by 7 bases, with 9 bases of the junction left unmatched.

This clonotype occurred many times. The gene calls are TRBV4-3 and TRBJ1-4, with no clear D. This CDR3 region has 15 residues. Germline V CDR1 and CDR2: LGHNA, YSLEER. The V end lost 1 base, the J end lost 0 bases, and 6 bases lay between the germline ends. CDR3: CASSQGGATNEKLFF. The CDR3 bases are TGCGCCAGCAGCCAAGGCGGAGCAACTAATGAAAAACTGTTTTTT.

This clonotype was seen ten or more times. The gene calls are TRBV11-2 and TRBJ1-6, with 7 bases that match TRBD1. CDR3 size: 15 residues. Unmatched junction bases numbered 6, after V lost 2 bases and J lost 8 bases. CDR1 is SGHAT, CDR2 FQNNGV, per germline. CDR3 bases: TGTGCCAGCAGCTTAAGCACAGGGGTTGATTCACCCCTCCACTTT. Its protein is CASSLSTGVDSPLHF.

This clonotype appeared many times. V usage is TRBV29-1 and J usage is TRBJ2-7; 10 positions agree with TRBD1. The V gene's germline CDR1 is SQVTM and CDR2 ANQGSEA. V was pared by 1 base and J by 6 bases, with 6 bases of the junction left unmatched. The CDR3 length is 14 residues. The CDR3 DNA is TGCAGCGTTGAAGGCTGGGGACAGGGGCGCGAGCAGTACTTC. Protein product: CSVEGWGQGREQYF.

This clonotype was seen repeatedly, ten times or more. V usage is TRBV7-2 and J usage is TRBJ1-2, with 7 positions matching TRBD1. CDR1 is SGHTA, CDR2 FQGNSA, per germline. J gave up 2 bases and V 2 bases, and 8 bases lay outside the gene matches. The CDR3 is 16 residues long. The CDR3 nucleotides are TGTGCCAGCAGCTTATATATCGGGACAGAAAACTATGGCTACACCTTC. Protein product: CASSLYIGTENYGYTF.

This clonotype was seen repeatedly, ten times or more. The chain carries TRBV4-1 and TRBJ2-5, with a tentative D call TRBD2 (6 bases). The germline V gene has CDR1 MGHRA and CDR2 YSYEKL. The CDR3 length is 16 residues. V lost 4 bases, J lost 1 base, and 16 bases lay in between. The CDR3 protein is CASSPGVEVSQETQYF. The CDR3 region has the DNA TGCGCCAGCAGCCCGGGGGTGGAGGTCTCCCAAGAGACCCAGTACTTC.

This clonotype came up many times. In DNA form, the CDR3 reads TGCGCCAGCAGCCGAGTCGACAGGGGGCCATCCGAGCAGTACTTC. It specifies CASSRVDRGPSEQYF. The gene calls are TRBV5-1 and TRBJ2-7, with 10 bases lining up with TRBD1. V gave up 4 bases and J gave up 6 bases; unmatched junction bases: 10. The V gene's germline CDR1 is SGHRS and CDR2 YFSETQ. This CDR3 comprises 15 residues.

This clonotype was seen many times. This sequence joins TRBV11-2 and TRBJ1-1, with a tentative D call TRBD1 (6 bases). Germline values: CDR1 SGHAT, CDR2 FQNNGV. Deletions cut 6 bases from V and 1 base from J, with 12 bases between. The length of the CDR3 is 14 residues. The CDR3 nucleotides read TGTGCCAGCAGTCACATCAGGGGGAACACTGAAGCTTTCTTT. Its translation is CASSHIRGNTEAFF.

The chain has TRBV11-2 and TRBJ2-1; weak D call: TRBD2 (6 bases). V lost 1 base and J lost 6, with 10 bases in between. CDR1 is SGHAT and CDR2 is FQNNGV in the germline V gene. The CDR3 runs to 14 residues. CDR3: CASSLVATSNEQFF. DNA of the CDR3: TGTGCCAGCAGCTTAGTAGCGACTAGCAATGAGCAGTTCTTC.

V gene TRBV7-3 combines with J gene TRBJ2-2, with 8 bases identical to TRBD1. J gave up 7 bases and V 5 bases, and 9 bases lay outside the gene matches. The germline gives CDR1 SGHTA, CDR2 FQGTGA. The CDR3 is 15 residues long. The CDR3 region has the DNA TGTGCCAGCAGCCGAAGCAGGGGGCAGGGCGGGGAGCTGTTTTTT. Protein: CASSRSRGQGGELFF.

This chain joins TRBV19 and TRBJ1-5, with no clear D. Germline CDR1 and CDR2: LNHDA and SQIVND (reference sequence). The CDR3 contains 14 residues. The ends were cut back, 5 bases at V and 0 bases at J, with 8 bases in the middle. The CDR3 nucleotides read TGTGCCAGTAGTCGGCCATCTAGCAATCAGCCCCAGCATTTT. It is translated as CASSRPSSNQPQHF.

The table lists this clonotype with many counts. The rearrangement joins TRBV12-3 or TRBV12-4 to TRBJ1-1; 7 bases are a match to TRBD1. This CDR3 spans 17 amino acids. V trimming: 5 bases; J trimming: 0 bases; junction bases outside the gene matches: 12. CDR3 sequence: CASSPRWSGGMNTEAFF. Here the CDR3 DNA reads TGTGCCAGCAGTCCCCGTTGGTCAGGGGGTATGAACACTGAAGCTTTCTTT.

This clonotype was detected many times. This rearrangement joins TRBV5-1 to TRBJ2-3; unclear D gene. Germline V gene data show CDR1 as SGHRS and CDR2 as YFSETQ. The V gene lost 1 base and the J gene lost 4 bases, with 16 bases spanning the gap. This CDR3 comprises 16 residues. The CDR3 DNA sequence: TGCGCCAGCAGCTTGCGTCTGACGATGGGATCAGATACGCAGTATTTT. Translation: CASSLRLTMGSDTQYF.

For this clonotype: A read error is possible here, since a much larger clone lies one base away. The chain couples TRBV5-5 to TRBJ2-7; perhaps TRBD1 as D (6 bases). Germline CDR1 and CDR2: SGHKS and YYEKEE (reference sequence). This CDR3 is 15 amino acids long. CDR3 sequence reads: CVSSTTGLQGYEQYF. The CDR3, as DNA: TGTGTCAGCAGCACCACCGGGTTACAGGGCTACGAGCAGTACTTC.

At least ten counts were recorded for this clonotype. The CDR3 DNA follows: TGTGCCAGCAGCCCAACTCCTAGACGGATCTATGACACAGATACGCAGTATTTT. It codes for CASSPTPRRIYDTDTQYF. This rearrangement joins TRBV11-1 to TRBJ2-3, with unresolved D. Germline CDR1 and CDR2: SGHAT and FQDESV (reference sequence). V lost 5 bases and J lost 2, with 23 bases in between. This CDR3 comprises 18 residues.